This record covers a single T cell receptor beta chain. The record originates from a study of blood T cell repertoires in COVID-19. Whole-study context: COVID-19 samples, acute and convalescent, were from the United States, Italy and Spain. From T cells, B-cell-depleted T cells, or PBMCs came the material, which was cDNA or gDNA.

V shed 4 bases and J shed 6 bases, with 9 bases lying between them. This CDR3 region has 12 residues. Germline V gives CDR1 MNHNY, CDR2 SVGAGI (reference sequence). Original handling: Amplifying reference gene primers gave estimates of nucleated cell counts. Repertoires were generated with immunoSEQ multiplex PCR, while TCRdb's copy carries only in-frame clones and drops some. That table gives V, J and clone size, and the DNA gave D and trimming. Among under 250,000 clones listed, 86% were seen once. Sequencing used peripheral blood. This chain connects TRBV6-6 to TRBJ1-1, with unresolved D. The sequence derives from a woman in her fifties or sixties who had recovered from COVID-19. CDR3 in DNA: TGTGCCAGCAGTTTTACCCGGGCTGAAGCTTTCTTT. Its protein product is CASSFTRAEAFF.